These 7 T cell receptor beta chains were all obtained from the same sample, sequenced in a study of T cell clones after liver transplantation. The data were produced by immunoSEQ multiplex PCR, yet TCRdb's version contains in-frame clones alone and is incomplete. The profile shows under 60,000 clones, less than 75% of them singletons. The sequenced sample was CD4+ T cells from blood, obtained at the 22-month timepoint. These receptors were collected from a human patient who received a liver transplant. The graft donor may have given rise to some T cells.

This chain connects TRBV5-4 to TRBJ2-3, with a tentative D call TRBD1 (5 bases). Trimming cost V 5 bases and J 1 base, with 11 bases left between them. The CDR3 has 14 residues. Germline V gene lookup returns CDR1 SGHNT and CDR2 YYREEE (reference sequence). The CDR3 here is CASSYRGGTDTQYF. The DNA for the CDR3 is TGTGCCAGCAGTTATAGGGGCGGCACAGATACGCAGTATTTT. Combining the CDR3 with reference TRBV5-4 and TRBJ2-3 gives the whole variable domain ETGVTQSPTHLIKTRGQQVTLRCSSQSGHNTVSWYQQALGQGPQFIFQYYREEENGRGNFPPRFSGLQFPNYSSELNVNALELDDSALYLCASSYRGGTDTQYFGPGTRLTVL.

For the CDR3, the DNA is TGTGCCAGCAGTTACCTGGGCTCTAGCAATCAGCCCCAGCATTTT. Its translation: CASSYLGSSNQPQHF. The gene calls are TRBV6-5 and TRBJ1-5, with D unclear. The CDR3 consists of 15 residues. CDR1 is MNHEY, CDR2 SVGAGI, per germline. Trimming took 2 bases from V and 0 from J, leaving 8 bases between them.

The J gene is TRBJ2-1, the V gene TRBV11-2, with a weak D call TRBD2 (7 bases). Germline lookup yields CDR1 SGHAT and CDR2 FQNNGV. The CDR3 loop spans 15 amino acids. Trimming removed 2 bases at V and 6 bases at J, with 14 bases between. The CDR3 is CASSLLRGGGNEQFF. The CDR3, as DNA: TGTGCCAGCAGCTTACTACGGGGAGGGGGCAATGAGCAGTTCTTC.

The chain uses TRBV7-2 and TRBJ1-1; TRBD1 agrees at 7 bases. Trimming took 5 bases from V and 6 from J; bases not matched to a gene: 9. The CDR3 contains 14 residues. Germline CDR1 SGHTA, CDR2 FQGNSA. CDR3 sequence reads: CASSPLQGRAEAFF. CDR3 nucleotides: TGTGCCAGCAGCCCGCTACAGGGGAGGGCTGAAGCTTTCTTT.

In this sample, this clone turned up a few times. This rearrangement joins TRBV5-4 to TRBJ1-2; 8 bases map to TRBD1. The CDR3 loop spans 15 amino acids. CDR1 and CDR2 (germline): SGHNT, YYREEE (reference sequence). V shed 1 base and J 4 bases; nucleotides not matched to a gene: 6. The CDR3 here is CASSLQDRVVYGYTF. CDR3 nucleotides: TGTGCCAGCAGCTTGCAGGACAGGGTCGTCTATGGCTACACCTTC.

This chain links TRBV10-1 with TRBJ1-6; D unclear. Trimming took off 3 bases at V and 4 bases at J, with 4 bases between the two ends. The CDR3 has 13 residues. Germline V gene sequence: CDR1 WNHNN, CDR2 SYGVQD (reference sequence). The CDR3 protein is CASSEQYNSPLHF. Here the CDR3 DNA reads TGCGCCAGCAGTGAACAGTATAATTCACCCCTCCACTTT.

There are a few counts of this clone. The genes are TRBV30 and TRBJ2-3; 8 positions agree with TRBD1. Germline CDR1 and CDR2: GTSNPN and SVGIG (reference sequence). V was pared by 3 bases and J by 0 bases, with 8 bases of the junction left unmatched. The CDR3 sequence is 16 residues long. Written as DNA, the CDR3 is TGTGCCTGGAGAACCCCAGGGGGCCTTAGCACAGATACGCAGTATTTT. Its protein product is CAWRTPGGLSTDTQYF.